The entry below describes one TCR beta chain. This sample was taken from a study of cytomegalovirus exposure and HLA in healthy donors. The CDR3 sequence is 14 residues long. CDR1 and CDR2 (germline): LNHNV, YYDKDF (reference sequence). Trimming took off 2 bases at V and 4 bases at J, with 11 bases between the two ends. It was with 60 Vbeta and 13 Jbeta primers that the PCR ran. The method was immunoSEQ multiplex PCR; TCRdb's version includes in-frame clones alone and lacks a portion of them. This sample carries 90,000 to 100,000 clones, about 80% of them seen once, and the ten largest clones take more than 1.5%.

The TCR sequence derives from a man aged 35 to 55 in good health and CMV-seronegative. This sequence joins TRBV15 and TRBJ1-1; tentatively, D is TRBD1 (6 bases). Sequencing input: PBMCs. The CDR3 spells CATSRRRGGTEAFF. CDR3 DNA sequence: TGTGCCACCAGCAGACGAAGGGGGGGCACTGAAGCTTTCTTT.